The 28 T cell receptor beta chains given below trace back to one sample, sequenced in a study of T cells in Graves' hyperthyroidism and ophthalmopathy. The investigators amplified TCR beta CDR3 regions from RNA transcripts. When the TCR CDR3 underwent first-round RT-PCR, the HTBI primer set was used. TCRdb used MiXCR to reprocess the multiplex PCR reads, holding one entry per CDR3 protein. Of hundreds of thousands of distinct CDR3 sequences listed, 11% to 15% are singletons. Sequencing was performed on blood. Receptor source: a young woman with Graves' hyperthyroidism that later progressed to Graves' ophthalmopathy.

The chain is built from TRBV10-3 and TRBJ2-2, with no clear D. From germline, CDR1 is ENHRY and CDR2 SYGVKD. This CDR3 spans 16 amino acids. Trimming cost V 0 bases and J 0 bases, with 8 bases left between them. The CDR3 is CAISESPNSNTGELFF. DNA for the CDR3: TGTGCCATCAGTGAGTCTCCGAATTCGAACACCGGGGAGCTGTTTTTT.

This clonotype was recorded at least ten times. The rearrangement joins TRBV10-3 to TRBJ2-3; 10 positions agree with TRBD2. V shed 6 bases, J shed 3 bases, and the junction held 6 bases outside the gene matches. The germline CDR1 and CDR2 sequences are ENHRY and SYGVKD. The CDR3 runs 15 residues. In nucleotides, the CDR3 is TGTGCCATCAGCGAAATAGCGGGAGGTACAGATACGCAGTATTTT. It translates to CAISEIAGGTDTQYF.

Concerning this clonotype itself: Without the conserved terminal phenylalanine or tryptophan, this CDR3 likely stems from a read error. This rearrangement joins TRBV2 to TRBJ1-6, with no clear D. The germline V and J ends were trimmed by 2 bases and 7 bases, with 12 bases remaining between them. Germline loops: CDR1 SNHLY, CDR2 FYNNEI. This CDR3 spans 15 amino acids. In DNA, the CDR3 is TGTGCCAGCAGTGAAACATTTCGGACGAATTCACCCCTCCACTCT. Its protein is CASSETFRTNSPLHS.

This chain connects TRBV4-2 to TRBJ2-3, with 7 bases identical to TRBD2. J lost 4 bases, V lost 2 bases, and 3 bases had no gene match. This CDR3 spans 14 amino acids. CDR1 is LGHNA and CDR2 is YNFKEQ in the germline V gene. The CDR3 sequence: CASSQRLAPDTQYF. As DNA, the CDR3 is TGTGCCAGCAGCCAAAGACTAGCCCCAGATACGCAGTATTTT.

The rearrangement uses TRBV4-3 and TRBJ1-2, with D possibly matching TRBD1 (5 bases). The CDR3 has 15 amino acids. The germline CDR1 and CDR2 sequences are LGHNA and YSLEER. The V and J ends lost 1 base and 1 base respectively, with 10 bases between them. CDR3 loop: CASSQGSGSNYGYTF. The CDR3 DNA sequence: TGCGCCAGCAGCCAAGGCTCAGGGAGTAACTATGGCTACACCTTC.

The chain joins TRBV11-2 to TRBJ2-2, with 12 nucleotides matching TRBD2. The CDR3 covers 15 residues. Germline V gene lookup returns CDR1 SGHAT and CDR2 FQNNGV. V lost 6 bases to trimming and J lost 5 bases; unmatched junction nucleotides: 4. This CDR3 is CASRRLAGVTGELFF. Here the CDR3 DNA reads TGTGCCAGCAGACGACTAGCGGGAGTTACCGGGGAGCTGTTTTTT.

This clonotype was detected many times. The CDR3 DNA follows: TGTGCCAGCAGTCTCGGGTTTCTACGCTACGAGCAGTACTTC. This sequence encodes CASSLGFLRYEQYF. The chain joins TRBV27 to TRBJ2-7; no reliable D call. Per germline, CDR1 MNHEY and CDR2 SMNVEV (reference sequence). The CDR3 loop spans 14 amino acids. Trimming cost V 5 bases and J 3 bases, with 14 bases left between them.

This clonotype came up a few times. The chain joins TRBV12-3 or TRBV12-4 to TRBJ1-1; 9 bases agree with TRBD1. The CDR3 sequence is 15 residues long. V was clipped by 8 bases and J by 0 bases; unmatched bases: 7. The CDR3 coding sequence is TGTGCCAGCGGTCCTAGACAGGGGGTGAACACTGAAGCTTTCTTT. Translated, it gives CASGPRQGVNTEAFF.

The rearrangement links TRBV20-1 to TRBJ2-3; 16 positions match TRBD2. The length of the CDR3 is 16 residues. CDR1 DFQATT and CDR2 SNEGSKA come from the germline V gene (reference sequence). J gave up 4 bases and V 6 bases, and 7 bases lay outside the gene matches. The CDR3, as DNA: TGCAGTGCAGTGGGACTAGCGGGAGGGCGGGCAGATACGCAGTATTTT. This encodes CSAVGLAGGRADTQYF.

This rearrangement joins TRBV20-1 to TRBJ2-3; 10 bases agree with TRBD2. The CDR3 contains 16 residues. V lost 0 bases and J lost 4; bases outside the gene matches: 7. Per the germline V gene, CDR1 is DFQATT and CDR2 is SNEGSKA (reference sequence). CDR3 coding DNA: TGCAGTGCTAGAGACTTCAGCGGGAGGGCCCCAGATACGCAGTATTTT. Translated, it gives CSARDFSGRAPDTQYF.

There are many counts of this clonotype. The rearrangement links TRBV29-1 to TRBJ2-1; 8 positions agree with TRBD1. CDR3 size: 14 residues. Germline CDR1 and CDR2: SQVTM and ANQGSEA. Trimming removed 6 bases from V and 4 bases from J; junction bases left unmatched: 8. The DNA of the CDR3 is TGCAGCGTGGATGGACAGGGTGGGTACAATGAGCAGTTCTTC. This encodes CSVDGQGGYNEQFF.

This clonotype was observed a handful of times. V gene TRBV20-1 combines with J gene TRBJ2-1, with a weak D call TRBD2 (5 bases). This CDR3 is 13 amino acids long. CDR1 DFQATT and CDR2 SNEGSKA come from the germline V gene (reference sequence). V was cut by 5 bases and J by 4 bases, with 12 bases left in between. CDR3: CSAPISGYNEQFF. CDR3 DNA: TGCAGTGCTCCCATATCGGGGTACAATGAGCAGTTCTTC.

Details on this clonotype: A much larger clone sits a single nucleotide away, making a read error possible. V gene TRBV20-1 combines with J gene TRBJ1-1; unclear D gene. V was pared by 1 base and J by 1 base, with 4 bases between. CDR1 and CDR2 from the germline V gene are DFQATT and SNEGSKA (reference sequence). The CDR3 loop spans 12 amino acids. In nucleotides, the CDR3 is TGCAGTGCTAGAGTAGAGAACACTGAAGCTTTCTTT. This codes for CSARVENTEAFF.

The table lists this clonotype with many counts. The rearrangement uses TRBV6-1 and TRBJ1-2; the D gene is possibly TRBD1 (5 bases). The germline CDR1 and CDR2 sequences are MNHNS and SASEGT. With 7 bases removed from V and 8 bases from J, the gap between germline ends came to 20 bases. The CDR3 is made up of 14 amino acids. The CDR3: CASMPGPQTGGYTF. DNA of the CDR3: TGTGCCAGCATGCCGGGACCTCAGACGGGGGGCTACACCTTC.

This clonotype was counted many times. The genes are TRBV6-1 and TRBJ1-6; D gene ambiguous. Germline V gene sequence: CDR1 MNHNS, CDR2 SASEGT. Trimming removed 2 bases at V and 5 bases at J, with 10 bases between. The CDR3 sequence is 15 residues long. This CDR3 is CASSERPADNSPLHF. CDR3 DNA: TGTGCCAGCAGTGAACGGCCGGCCGATAATTCACCCCTCCACTTT.

This clonotype came up many times. The chain uses TRBV3-1 and TRBJ1-5; D ambiguous. Germline loops: CDR1 LGHDT, CDR2 YNNKEL (reference sequence). The CDR3 spans 15 residues. Trimming pared 2 bases from V and 0 bases from J, leaving 8 bases between. DNA for the CDR3: TGTGCCAGCAGCCAAACACCCTCTAGCAATCAGCCCCAGCATTTT. It is translated as CASSQTPSSNQPQHF.

This clonotype was found many times. An end of the junction does not agree with germline; a read error may underlie this. The gene calls are TRBV7-7 and TRBJ2-2; 8 nucleotides match TRBD2. Germline lookup yields CDR1 SSHAT and CDR2 FNYEAQ (reference sequence). The CDR3 runs 15 residues. Here the CDR3 reads CASSSWTSRTGELFF. CDR3 DNA: TGTGCTAGCAGCTCCTGGACTAGCCGAACCGGGGAGCTGTTTTTT. Using reference TRBV7-7 and TRBJ2-2 for the parts outside the CDR3, the full variable domain is GAGVSQSPRYKVTKRGQDVTLRCDPISSHATLYWYQQALGQGPEFLTYFNYEAQPDKSGLPSDRFSAERPEGSISTLTIQRTEQRDSAMYRCASSSWTSRTGELFFGEGSRLTVL.

The table lists this clonotype with a few counts. The CDR3 sequence: CASSLDGAYEQYF. The CDR3 bases are TGTGCCAGCAGTCTGGACGGAGCCTACGAGCAGTACTTC. The gene calls are TRBV27 and TRBJ2-7; D is unclear. Looked up from germline, CDR1 is MNHEY and CDR2 is SMNVEV (reference sequence). The CDR3 loop spans 13 amino acids. The V end lost 5 bases, the J end lost 2 bases, and 10 bases lay between the germline ends.

This chain joins TRBV19 and TRBJ2-6; possible D gene TRBD2, 6 bases. V gave up 5 bases and J gave up 9 bases, with 20 bases separating them. CDR1 is LNHDA and CDR2 is SQIVND in the germline V gene (reference sequence). This CDR3 region has 16 residues. Written as DNA, the CDR3 is TGTGCCAGTAGTCCGGGACCGGGTAACGGGAGCAACGTCCTGACTTTC. It is translated as CASSPGPGNGSNVLTF.

This clonotype was seen repeatedly, ten times or more. The chain combines TRBV29-1 with TRBJ2-3, with 12 nucleotides matching TRBD1. The germline V gene has CDR1 SQVTM and CDR2 ANQGSEA. The CDR3 has 14 residues. V was clipped by 8 bases and J by 6 bases; unmatched bases: 9. In nucleotides, the CDR3 is TGCAGCCTTTCCCCGGGACAGGGGGCTGATACGCAGTATTTT. The encoded protein is CSLSPGQGADTQYF.

The table lists this clonotype with many counts. The chain is built from TRBV20-1 and TRBJ2-5, with 11 bases matching TRBD1. This CDR3 is built from 14 residues. V lost 3 bases, J lost 2 bases, and 2 bases stayed unmatched. Germline V lookup: CDR1 DFQATT, CDR2 SNEGSKA (reference sequence). The CDR3 coding sequence is TGCAGTGCTAGGGACAGGGGGCATCAAGAGACCCAGTACTTC. It encodes CSARDRGHQETQYF.

This clonotype has ten or more counts. The chain carries TRBV10-3 and TRBJ1-1; 8 bases line up with TRBD1. The CDR3 is 13 amino acids. Losses at the gene ends were 8 bases for V and 6 bases for J; bases not matched to a gene: 8. The V gene's germline CDR1 is ENHRY and CDR2 SYGVKD. The CDR3 DNA reads TGTGCCATCGGGGGACAGGAAGGGCCTGAAGCTTTCTTT. Protein: CAIGGQEGPEAFF.

Note on this clonotype: A much larger clone is a single base away; this may be a read error. This rearrangement joins TRBV20-1 to TRBJ2-1, with D perhaps matching TRBD2 (6 bases). The CDR3 spans 17 residues. The V gene lost 0 bases and the J gene lost 13 bases, with 28 bases spanning the gap. CDR1 is DFQATT, CDR2 SNEGSKA, per germline (reference sequence). This chain's CDR3 is CSARESAEGSLLRQQFF. The CDR3 nucleotides read TGCAGTGCTAGAGAAAGTGCGGAGGGATCCCTCCTGCGGCAACAGTTCTTC.

There are many counts of this clonotype. The rearrangement joins TRBV11-2 to TRBJ2-7; 7 bases agree with TRBD2. CDR1 and CDR2 (germline): SGHAT, FQNNGV. The CDR3 totals 13 residues. J lost 6 bases, V lost 3 bases, and 5 bases had no gene match. This CDR3 is CASSFGWEGEQYF. The DNA of the CDR3 is TGTGCCAGCAGCTTTGGGTGGGAGGGCGAGCAGTACTTC.

CDR3 in amino acids: CATSDLGGLPNTGELFF. As DNA, the CDR3 is TGTGCCACCAGTGATTTAGGGGGACTACCGAACACCGGGGAGCTGTTTTTT. The V and J genes are TRBV24-1 and TRBJ2-2; TRBD2 is a possible D gene (7 bases). This CDR3 has 17 amino acids. Between the trimmed V and J ends, which lost 1 base and 0 bases, there was a span of 11 bases. Germline lookup yields CDR1 KGHDR and CDR2 SFDVKD.

V is TRBV7-6 and J is TRBJ2-7, with D possibly TRBD1 on 6 matching bases. Per the germline V gene, CDR1 is SGHVS and CDR2 is FNYEAQ. The V end was cut by 5 bases, the J end by 2 bases, with 25 bases between. This CDR3 is built from 18 residues. CDR3 protein: CASSVSSRTGHCTYEQYF. The CDR3, as DNA: TGTGCCAGCAGCGTAAGCAGCAGAACAGGGCACTGCACCTACGAGCAGTACTTC. The variable domain in full, completed from reference TRBV7-6 and TRBJ2-7, reads GAGVSQSPRYKVTKRGQDVALRCDPISGHVSLYWYRQALGQGPEFLTYFNYEAQQDKSGLPNDRFSAERPEGSISTLTIQRTEQRDSAMYRCASSVSSRTGHCTYEQYFGPGTRLTVT.

V usage is TRBV9 and J usage is TRBJ2-7; no clear D gene. The CDR3 is 14 residues long. Germline V lookup: CDR1 SGDLS, CDR2 YYNGEE. V lost 4 bases and J lost 5, with 16 bases in between. CDR3 region: CASSPTLPPHEQYF. The CDR3 nucleotides are TGTGCCAGCAGCCCTACCCTCCCACCACACGAGCAGTACTTC.

This clonotype was counted many times. The chain recombines TRBV12-5 with TRBJ1-1; TRBD1 matches 9 bases. The germline gives CDR1 LGHNT, CDR2 FRNRAP. The junction had 6 bases not matched to a gene; V was cut back by 2 bases and J by 5 bases. The CDR3 has 15 amino acids. CDR3 bases: TGTGCTAGTGGTTTGAGGGGACAGGGAGGGACTGAAGCTTTCTTT. Protein: CASGLRGQGGTEAFF.